The 21 T cell receptor beta chains in this list originate from one sample, sequenced in a study of identical twins. TCRdb processed the 5' RACE reads anew with MiXCR; each CDR3 protein has one entry. The sample yields approximately 220,000 distinct CDR3 sequences, less than 10% seen once. Material: memory (CD45RO+) T cells sorted from blood. All receptors come from a woman aged 18-29 years in good health.

CDR3 in DNA: TGCAGTGCTAGTTCCCCCTGGGGGGGAAAAACCGGGGAGCTGTTTTTT. This sequence encodes CSASSPWGGKTGELFF. The chain carries TRBV20-1 and TRBJ2-2, with 7 bases lining up with TRBD2. Germline CDR1 reads DFQATT; CDR2 reads SNEGSKA (reference sequence). Germline trimming cut 3 bases from V and 5 bases from J; bases unmatched to any gene: 12. The CDR3 sequence is 16 residues long.

This clonotype was counted ten times or more. The genes are TRBV12-3 or TRBV12-4 and TRBJ1-4; the D is unclear. The V and J ends lost 3 bases and 7 bases respectively, with 12 bases between them. The CDR3 runs 14 residues. The CDR3, as DNA: TGTGCCAGCAGTTTTTCGGACGTAAGTGAAAAACTGTTTTTT. Its protein product is CASSFSDVSEKLFF.

This chain uses TRBV5-1 with TRBJ2-5; 9 bases align to TRBD2. The germline V gene has CDR1 SGHRS and CDR2 YFSETQ. V trimming: 0 bases; J trimming: 2 bases; junction bases outside the gene matches: 2. The CDR3 length is 15 residues. This CDR3 reads CASSLALAGQETQYF. CDR3 sequence (DNA): TGCGCCAGCAGCTTGGCGCTAGCGGGGCAAGAGACCCAGTACTTC.

This clonotype was picked up many times. The J gene is TRBJ2-6, the V gene TRBV24-1, with 7 positions matching TRBD1. The CDR3 is 16 residues long. Germline trimming cut 9 bases from V and 2 bases from J; bases unmatched to any gene: 9. Germline-derived CDR1 and CDR2 are KGHDR and SFDVKD. The CDR3 reads CATGSRDSTGANVLTF. CDR3 in DNA: TGTGCCACCGGTTCCCGGGACAGTACTGGGGCCAACGTCCTGACTTTC.

V usage is TRBV5-1 and J usage is TRBJ1-4; D not certain. This CDR3 has 13 amino acids. Trimming left V 3 bases short and J 4 bases short, with 7 bases between. Germline V lookup: CDR1 SGHRS, CDR2 YFSETQ. CDR3 sequence: CASSSVINEKLFF. The DNA for the CDR3 is TGCGCCAGCAGCTCCGTCATTAATGAAAAACTGTTTTTT. Based on the CDR3 plus reference TRBV5-1 and TRBJ1-4, the full variable domain is KAGVTQTPRYLIKTRGQQVTLSCSPISGHRSVSWYQQTPGQGLQFLFEYFSETQRNKGNFPGRFSGRQFSNSRSEMNVSTLELGDSALYLCASSSVINEKLFFGSGTQLSVL.

The V and J genes are TRBV7-8 and TRBJ1-2; 8 bases fit TRBD1. V lost 6 bases, J lost 3 bases, and 6 bases stayed unmatched. Germline V gene data show CDR1 as SGHVS and CDR2 as FQNEAQ. CDR3 length: 14 amino acids. The CDR3 is CASSIQGEDYGYTF. The CDR3 bases are TGTGCCAGCAGTATACAGGGGGAGGACTATGGCTACACCTTC.

This clonotype was seen at least ten times. The rearrangement uses TRBV2 and TRBJ2-3; D is unclear. V gave up 4 bases and J gave up 6 bases, with 11 bases separating them. From germline, CDR1 is SNHLY and CDR2 FYNNEI. The CDR3 totals 13 residues. The CDR3 sequence is CASSVAAADTQYF. CDR3 in DNA: TGTGCCAGCAGTGTGGCAGCCGCGGATACGCAGTATTTT.

In this sample, this clonotype turned up a few times. The chain combines TRBV12-3 or TRBV12-4 with TRBJ2-5; 7 bases are a match to TRBD1. This CDR3 spans 15 amino acids. Trimming at V came to 4 bases and at J to 2 bases, leaving 7 bases not matched to a gene. The CDR3 bases are TGTGCCAGCAGTTCGCCGACAGGGAGACAAGAGACCCAGTACTTC. Translated, it gives CASSSPTGRQETQYF.

This clonotype was counted at least ten times. The V and J genes are TRBV7-9 and TRBJ1-4, with D tentatively TRBD1 (6 bases). V lost 2 bases and J 5 bases, leaving 12 bases between the germline ends. CDR3 length equals 15 residues. Looked up from germline, CDR1 is SEHNR and CDR2 is FQNEAQ (reference sequence). The CDR3 reads CASSLHEGENEKLFF. As DNA, the CDR3 is TGTGCCAGCAGCTTACATGAGGGGGAGAATGAAAAACTGTTTTTT. Using reference TRBV7-9 and TRBJ1-4 for the parts outside the CDR3, the full variable domain is DTGVSQNPRHKITKRGQNVTFRCDPISEHNRLYWYRQTLGQGPEFLTYFQNEAQLEKSRLLSDRFSAERPKGSFSTLEIQRTEQGDSAMYLCASSLHEGENEKLFFGSGTQLSVL.

This clonotype has just a few counts. The CDR3 loop reads CASSFQVVAGGSTDTQYF. The CDR3 coding sequence is TGCGCCAGCAGCTTCCAGGTGGTTGCGGGCGGTAGCACAGATACGCAGTATTTT. This chain links TRBV5-1 with TRBJ2-3; the D gene is possibly TRBD2 (5 bases). The V end lost 2 bases, the J end lost 0 bases, and 19 bases lay between the germline ends. This CDR3 has 18 amino acids. Germline V gene lookup returns CDR1 SGHRS and CDR2 YFSETQ.

This clonotype was seen ten or more times. V gene TRBV9 combines with J gene TRBJ1-1; no firm D call. CDR1 SGDLS and CDR2 YYNGEE come from the germline V gene. This CDR3 has 15 residues. Between the trimmed V and J ends, which lost 3 bases and 0 bases, there was a span of 12 bases. CDR3 in DNA: TGTGCCAGCAGCGCTCGTTGGTCCATGAACACTGAAGCTTTCTTT. Protein: CASSARWSMNTEAFF. Full variable domain (remainder filled in from reference TRBV9 and TRBJ1-1): DSGVTQTPKHLITATGQRVTLRCSPRSGDLSVYWYQQSLDQGLQFLIQYYNGEERAKGNILERFSAQQFPDLHSELNLSSLELGDSALYFCASSARWSMNTEAFFGQGTRLTVV.

CDR3 DNA sequence: TGCAGTGCGAGGCCGGCGGGCAAGGCCGGGGAGCTGTTTTTT. This gives the protein CSARPAGKAGELFF. The V call is TRBV20-1, the J call TRBJ2-2; a weak D match, TRBD2 (5 bases). Germline CDR1 reads DFQATT; CDR2 reads SNEGSKA (reference sequence). CDR3 length: 14 residues. Trimming took off 6 bases at V and 6 bases at J, with 17 bases between the two ends.

This chain uses TRBV3-1 with TRBJ1-2; D possibly corresponds to TRBD1 (5 bases). Germline CDR1 and CDR2: LGHDT and YNNKEL (reference sequence). The CDR3 consists of 14 residues. Trimming left V 4 bases short and J 4 bases short, with 13 bases between. The CDR3 sequence: CASSRAGRGYGYTF. DNA for the CDR3: TGTGCCAGCAGCCGGGCCGGGAGGGGCTATGGCTACACCTTC.

This chain connects TRBV4-1 to TRBJ2-1; D not resolved. Germline CDR1 reads MGHRA; CDR2 reads YSYEKL. V lost 2 bases and J lost 0, with 14 bases in between. The length of the CDR3 is 17 residues. The CDR3 DNA reads TGCGCCAGCAGCCAACCCCGCCTAGTCGCCTCCTACAATGAGCAGTTCTTC. Translation gives CASSQPRLVASYNEQFF.

This clonotype was seen only a few times. This rearrangement joins TRBV2 to TRBJ1-5; D ambiguous. The CDR3 extends over 14 amino acids. Germline V gene data show CDR1 as SNHLY and CDR2 as FYNNEI. Trimming left V 4 bases short and J 7 bases short, with 14 bases between. CDR3 DNA: TGTGCCAGCAGTGCGTTGGGCCCGGGGCAGCCCCAGCATTTT. Its translation: CASSALGPGQPQHF.

This chain joins TRBV2 and TRBJ2-5; D is ambiguous. V lost 7 bases, J lost 5 bases, and 8 bases lay in between. This CDR3 comprises 11 residues. Germline-derived CDR1 and CDR2 are SNHLY and FYNNEI. CDR3 protein: CASKSWETQYF. CDR3 in DNA: TGTGCCAGCAAGTCGTGGGAGACCCAGTACTTC.

This clonotype was detected a few times. J is TRBJ2-1 and V is TRBV11-1; D unresolved. Germline V gene data show CDR1 as SGHAT and CDR2 as FQDESV (reference sequence). Between the trimmed V and J ends, which lost 5 bases and 9 bases, there was a span of 8 bases. There are 11 residues in the CDR3. Here the CDR3 reads CASSLASEQFF. Written as DNA, the CDR3 is TGTGCCAGCAGCCTTGCTAGTGAGCAGTTCTTC.

V usage is TRBV12-3 or TRBV12-4 and J usage is TRBJ2-1; 13 bases line up with TRBD2. CDR3 length: 17 residues. With 1 base clipped from V and 6 bases from J, the junction kept 6 bases outside the gene matches. CDR3 sequence reads: CASSLGTSGRAGNEQFF. The CDR3 coding sequence is TGTGCCAGCAGTTTAGGTACTAGCGGGAGGGCCGGCAATGAGCAGTTCTTC.

The table lists this clonotype with a few counts. The chain combines TRBV6-5 with TRBJ2-5; TRBD2 is a possible D gene (6 bases). The CDR3 contains 16 residues. V lost 0 bases and J lost 2, with 13 bases in between. The germline gives CDR1 MNHEY, CDR2 SVGAGI. The CDR3 region is CASSYSIGGNQETQYF. CDR3 nucleotides: TGTGCCAGCAGTTACTCGATCGGAGGGAATCAAGAGACCCAGTACTTC.

This clonotype turned up a few times. This chain links TRBV10-3 with TRBJ2-2, with D perhaps TRBD2 (6 bases). The germline V gene has CDR1 ENHRY and CDR2 SYGVKD. The CDR3 consists of 15 residues. Trimming left V 5 bases short and J 4 bases short, with 14 bases between. Here the CDR3 reads CAISRLGRGTGELFF. The CDR3 bases are TGTGCCATCAGTCGACTAGGACGGGGCACCGGGGAGCTGTTTTTT.

The CDR3 bases are TGTGCCAGCAGCGTGAGGGGTGGCGTAGCTGGGGCCAACGTCCTGACTTTC. Encoded protein: CASSVRGGVAGANVLTF. The gene calls are TRBV11-2 and TRBJ2-6; D tentatively reads TRBD1 or TRBD2 (5 bases each). The CDR3 is made up of 17 amino acids. Trimming removed 5 bases at V and 2 bases at J, with 16 bases between. The germline V gene encodes CDR1 SGHAT and CDR2 FQNNGV.